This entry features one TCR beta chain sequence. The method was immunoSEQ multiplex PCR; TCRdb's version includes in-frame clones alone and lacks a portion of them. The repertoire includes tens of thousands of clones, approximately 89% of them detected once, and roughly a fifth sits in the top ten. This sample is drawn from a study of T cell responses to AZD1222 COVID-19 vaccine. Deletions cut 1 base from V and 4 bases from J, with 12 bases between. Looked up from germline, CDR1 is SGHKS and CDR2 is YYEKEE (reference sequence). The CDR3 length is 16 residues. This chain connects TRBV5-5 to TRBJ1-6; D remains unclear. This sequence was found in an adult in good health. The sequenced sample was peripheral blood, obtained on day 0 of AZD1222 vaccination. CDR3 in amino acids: CASSLTRQRYNSPLHF. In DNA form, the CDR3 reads TGTGCCAGCAGCTTGACGAGACAACGATATAATTCACCCCTCCACTTT.